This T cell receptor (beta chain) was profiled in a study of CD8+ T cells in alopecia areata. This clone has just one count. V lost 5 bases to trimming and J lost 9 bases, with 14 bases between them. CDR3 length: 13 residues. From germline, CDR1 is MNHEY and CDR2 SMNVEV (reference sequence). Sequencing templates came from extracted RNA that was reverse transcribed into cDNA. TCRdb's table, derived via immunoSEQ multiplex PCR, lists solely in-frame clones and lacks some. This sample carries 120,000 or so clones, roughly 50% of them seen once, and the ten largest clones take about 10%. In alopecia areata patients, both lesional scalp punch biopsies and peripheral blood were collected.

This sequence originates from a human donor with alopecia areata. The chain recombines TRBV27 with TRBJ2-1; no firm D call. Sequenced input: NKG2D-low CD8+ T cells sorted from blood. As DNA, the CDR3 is TGTGCCAGCAGTCATCAAATACTAAGTGAGCAGTTCTTC. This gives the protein CASSHQILSEQFF.